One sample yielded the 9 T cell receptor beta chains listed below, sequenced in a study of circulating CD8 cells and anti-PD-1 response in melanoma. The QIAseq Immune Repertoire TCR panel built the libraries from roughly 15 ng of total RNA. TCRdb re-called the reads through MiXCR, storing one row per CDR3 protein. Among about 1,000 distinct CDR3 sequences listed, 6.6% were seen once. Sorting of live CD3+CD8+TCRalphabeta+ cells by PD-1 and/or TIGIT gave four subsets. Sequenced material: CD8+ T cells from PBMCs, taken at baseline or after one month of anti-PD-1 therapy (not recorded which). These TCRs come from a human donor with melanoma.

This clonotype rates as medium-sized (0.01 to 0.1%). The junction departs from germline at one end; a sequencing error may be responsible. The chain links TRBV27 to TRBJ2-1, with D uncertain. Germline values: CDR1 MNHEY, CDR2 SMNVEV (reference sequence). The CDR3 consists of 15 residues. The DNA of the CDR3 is TGTGCCAGCAGTTCGAATCTAGAACCCTACAATGAGCAGTCCTTC. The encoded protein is CASSSNLEPYNEQSF.

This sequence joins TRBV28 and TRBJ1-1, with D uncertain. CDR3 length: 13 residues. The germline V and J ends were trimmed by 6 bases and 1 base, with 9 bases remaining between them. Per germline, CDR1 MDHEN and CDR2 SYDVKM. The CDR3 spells CASSLVENTEAFF. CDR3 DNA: TGTGCCAGCAGCCTCGTGGAGAACACTGAAGCTTTCTTT.

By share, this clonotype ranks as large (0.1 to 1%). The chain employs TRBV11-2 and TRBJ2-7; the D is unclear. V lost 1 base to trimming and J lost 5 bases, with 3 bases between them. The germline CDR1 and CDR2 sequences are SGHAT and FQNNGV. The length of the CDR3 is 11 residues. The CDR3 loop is CASSLANEQYF. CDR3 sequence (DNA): TGTGCCAGCAGCTTAGCCAACGAGCAGTACTTC.

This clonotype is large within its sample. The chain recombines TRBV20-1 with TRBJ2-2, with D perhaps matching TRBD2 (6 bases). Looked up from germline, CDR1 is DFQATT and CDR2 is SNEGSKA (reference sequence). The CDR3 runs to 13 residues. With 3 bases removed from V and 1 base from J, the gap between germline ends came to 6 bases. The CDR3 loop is CSASGRNTGELFF. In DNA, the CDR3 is TGCAGTGCTAGCGGGAGGAACACCGGGGAGCTGTTTTTT.

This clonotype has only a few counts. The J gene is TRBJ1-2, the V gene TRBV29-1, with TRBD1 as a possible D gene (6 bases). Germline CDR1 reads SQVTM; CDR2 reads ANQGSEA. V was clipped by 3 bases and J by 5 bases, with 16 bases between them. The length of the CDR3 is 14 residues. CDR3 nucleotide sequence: TGCAGCGTTGACGGTACAGAGGGGGTATATGGCTACACCTTC. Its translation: CSVDGTEGVYGYTF.

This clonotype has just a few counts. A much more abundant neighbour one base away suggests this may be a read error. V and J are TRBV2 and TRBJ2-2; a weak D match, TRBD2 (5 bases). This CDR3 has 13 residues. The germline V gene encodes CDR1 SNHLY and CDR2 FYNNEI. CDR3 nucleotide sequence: TGTGCCAGCAGTGATGCGAACACCGGGGAGCTGCTTTTT. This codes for CASSDANTGELLF.

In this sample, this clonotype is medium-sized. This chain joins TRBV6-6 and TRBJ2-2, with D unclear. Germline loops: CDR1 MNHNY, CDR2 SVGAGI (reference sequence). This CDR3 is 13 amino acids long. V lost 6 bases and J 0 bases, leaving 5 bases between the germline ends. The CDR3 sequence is CASSPTNTGELFF. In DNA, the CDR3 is TGTGCCAGCAGCCCGACGAACACCGGGGAGCTGTTTTTT.

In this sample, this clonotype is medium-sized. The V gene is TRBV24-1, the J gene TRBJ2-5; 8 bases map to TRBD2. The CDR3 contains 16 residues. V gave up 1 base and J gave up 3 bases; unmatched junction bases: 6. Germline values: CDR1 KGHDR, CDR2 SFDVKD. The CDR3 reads CATSDFTSGSEETQYF. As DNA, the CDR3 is TGTGCCACCAGTGATTTCACTAGCGGCAGTGAAGAGACCCAGTACTTC.

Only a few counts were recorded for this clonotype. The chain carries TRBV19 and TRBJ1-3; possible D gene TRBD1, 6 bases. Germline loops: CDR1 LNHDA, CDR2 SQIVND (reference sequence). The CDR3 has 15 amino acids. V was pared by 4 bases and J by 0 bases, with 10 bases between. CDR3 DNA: TGTGCCAGTAGTACCCCGACAGGCTCTGGAAACACCATATATTTT. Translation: CASSTPTGSGNTIYF.